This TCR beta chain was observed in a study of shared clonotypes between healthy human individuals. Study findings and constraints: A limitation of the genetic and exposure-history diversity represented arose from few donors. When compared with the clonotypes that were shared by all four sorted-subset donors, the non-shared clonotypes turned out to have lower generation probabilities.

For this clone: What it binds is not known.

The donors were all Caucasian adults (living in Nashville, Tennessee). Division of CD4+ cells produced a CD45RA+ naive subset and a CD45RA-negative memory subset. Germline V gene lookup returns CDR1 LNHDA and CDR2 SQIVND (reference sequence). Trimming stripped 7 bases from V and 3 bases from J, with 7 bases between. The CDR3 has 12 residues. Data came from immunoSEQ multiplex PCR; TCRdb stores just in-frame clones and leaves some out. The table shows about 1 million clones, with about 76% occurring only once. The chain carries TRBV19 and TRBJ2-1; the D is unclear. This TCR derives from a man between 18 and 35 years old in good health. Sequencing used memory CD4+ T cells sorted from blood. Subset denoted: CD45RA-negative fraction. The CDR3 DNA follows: TGTGCCAGTACGGCAGGCTACAATGAGCAGTTCTTC. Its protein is CASTAGYNEQFF.